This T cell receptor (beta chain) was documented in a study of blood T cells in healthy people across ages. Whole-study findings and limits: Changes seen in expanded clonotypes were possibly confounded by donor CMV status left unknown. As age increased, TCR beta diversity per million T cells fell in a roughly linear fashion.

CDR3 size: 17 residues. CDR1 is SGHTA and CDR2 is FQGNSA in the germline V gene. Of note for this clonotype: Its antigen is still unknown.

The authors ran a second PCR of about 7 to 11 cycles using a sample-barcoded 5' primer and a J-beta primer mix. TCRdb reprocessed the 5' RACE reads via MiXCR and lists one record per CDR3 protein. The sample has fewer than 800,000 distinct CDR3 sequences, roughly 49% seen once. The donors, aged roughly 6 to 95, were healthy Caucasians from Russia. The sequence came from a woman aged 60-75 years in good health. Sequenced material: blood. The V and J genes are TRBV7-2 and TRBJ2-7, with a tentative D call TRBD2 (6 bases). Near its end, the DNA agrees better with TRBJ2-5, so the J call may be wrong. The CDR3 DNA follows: TGTGCCAGCAGCTCTTGGGGGATAGGGGAGGTAGAGGAGACCCAGTACTTC. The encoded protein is CASSSWGIGEVEETQYF.